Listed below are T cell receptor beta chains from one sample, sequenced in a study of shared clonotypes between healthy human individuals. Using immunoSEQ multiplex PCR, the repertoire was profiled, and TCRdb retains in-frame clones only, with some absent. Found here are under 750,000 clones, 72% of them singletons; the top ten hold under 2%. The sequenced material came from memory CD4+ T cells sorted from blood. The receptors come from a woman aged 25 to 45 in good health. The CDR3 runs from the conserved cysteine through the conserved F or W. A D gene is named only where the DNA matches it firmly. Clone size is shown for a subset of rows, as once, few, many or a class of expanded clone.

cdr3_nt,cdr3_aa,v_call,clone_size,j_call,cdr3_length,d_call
TGTGCCAGCAGACCCACTTGGGAGGGCACAGATACGCAGTATTTT,CASRPTWEGTDTQYF,TRBV5-5,NA,TRBJ2-3,15,NA
TGTGCCAGCTCACCAGAGAACAGGCCTAGCTATGGCTACACCTTC,CASSPENRPSYGYTF,TRBV18,once,TRBJ1-2,15,NA
TGTGCCAGCAGACGACTGGACAGGCGGGGTGAAAAACTGTTTTTT,CASRRLDRRGEKLFF,TRBV6-5,NA,TRBJ1-4,15,TRBD1
TGTGCCAGCAGTTTGGACAGGAATAATTCACCCCTCCACTTT,CASSLDRNNSPLHF,TRBV27,NA,TRBJ1-6,14,TRBD1
TGTGCCAGCAGCTTGACTAGGGGGGAGACCCAGTACTTC,CASSLTRGETQYF,TRBV7-2,NA,TRBJ2-5,13,NA
TGTGCCAGCAGCACCCTAGCGGGAGGGACAGATACGCAGTATTTT,CASSTLAGGTDTQYF,TRBV7-2,NA,TRBJ2-3,15,TRBD2
TGCGCCAGCAGCCACCGGGGTCCGCAAGAGACCCAGTACTTC,CASSHRGPQETQYF,TRBV5-1,NA,TRBJ2-5,14,NA
TGCGGGGGGGACAGGGGTTCCGAGCAGTACTTC,CGGDRGSEQYF,TRBV20-1,NA,TRBJ2-7,11,TRBD1
TGTGCCAGTAGTCATCCGGCATTGACAGGGGTCGAAAAACTGTTTTTT,CASSHPALTGVEKLFF,TRBV19,NA,TRBJ1-4,16,TRBD1
TGTGCCACCAGCAGAGATCCGAACAGCAACTATGGCTACACCTTC,CATSRDPNSNYGYTF,TRBV15,NA,TRBJ1-2,15,NA
TGTGCCAGCAGTAGGGACAGGGGTTCCTATGGCTACACCTTC,CASSRDRGSYGYTF,TRBV2,NA,TRBJ1-2,14,TRBD1
TGTGCCAGCAGCTCACGACAGGGACAGAGAAATTCACCCCTCCACTTT,CASSSRQGQRNSPLHF,TRBV11-2,few,TRBJ1-6,16,TRBD1
TGTGCCAGCAGCCCTCAGGGATCCTACAATGAGCAGTTCTTC,CASSPQGSYNEQFF,TRBV7-3,NA,TRBJ2-1,14,NA
TGTGCCAGCAGTGACTTGGCAGGGGACACCGGGGAGCTGTTTTTT,CASSDLAGDTGELFF,TRBV6-4,NA,TRBJ2-2,15,NA
TGTGCCAGCAGTTTATCGAGGGGAGATGGCTACACCTTC,CASSLSRGDGYTF,TRBV27,once,TRBJ1-2,13,NA
TGTGCCAGCAGCCCAAGATGGGGCAAGGGCTACGAGCAGTACTTC,CASSPRWGKGYEQYF,TRBV7-9,NA,TRBJ2-7,15,NA
TGCGCCAGCAGCCTCAGGGGAGATGAGCAGTTCTTC,CASSLRGDEQFF,TRBV5-1,few,TRBJ2-1,12,NA
TGTGCCAGCAGTGCACAGGGGTCGGGCTCTGGGGCCAACGTCCTGACTTTC,CASSAQGSGSGANVLTF,TRBV28,NA,TRBJ2-6,17,TRBD1
TGCGCCAGCAGCATAGGGGGATCCGGGGAGCTGTTTTTT,CASSIGGSGELFF,TRBV5-1,NA,TRBJ2-2,13,NA
TGTGCCAGCAGCTTAGGGCATCGCGGCACAGATACGCAGTATTTT,CASSLGHRGTDTQYF,TRBV11-2,NA,TRBJ2-3,15,NA
TGTGCCAGCAGCCATCGACAGGGCCTCTCCTACGAGCAGTACTTC,CASSHRQGLSYEQYF,TRBV13,NA,TRBJ2-7,15,TRBD1
TGTGCCAGCAGCGATGGGACTAGCGGGAACTACGAGCAGTACTTC,CASSDGTSGNYEQYF,TRBV11-1,NA,TRBJ2-7,15,TRBD2
TGCGCCAGCATAGTACCGAGGTCTCTTACCTACGAGCAGTACTTC,CASIVPRSLTYEQYF,TRBV10-2,NA,TRBJ2-7,15,NA
TGTGCCAGTAGTTCCGCAATTAGCAATCAGCCCCAGCATTTT,CASSSAISNQPQHF,TRBV19,few,TRBJ1-5,14,NA
TGCGCCAGCAGCTCAAGCCAGGGCTACGAGCAGTACTTC,CASSSSQGYEQYF,TRBV5-8,NA,TRBJ2-7,13,NA
TGCGCCAGCAGCCCCCAGGGGGTTGCGGATACGCAGTATTTT,CASSPQGVADTQYF,TRBV10-1,NA,TRBJ2-3,14,TRBD1
TGTGCCAGCACCCTCGCTGGTCGGCGAGGTGGCTACACCTTC,CASTLAGRRGGYTF,TRBV6-1,few,TRBJ1-2,14,NA
TGTGCCAGCAGTGCCGGACGACTAGCGGGAGGGCCCCACGAGCAGTACTTC,CASSAGRLAGGPHEQYF,TRBV2,NA,TRBJ2-7,17,TRBD2
TGTGCCAGCAGTTGGGGGTCCGGGGGGAACACTGAAGCTTTCTTT,CASSWGSGGNTEAFF,TRBV6-5,NA,TRBJ1-1,15,NA
TGTGCCAGCAGCCACGGGACAGGTGGGTACGAGCAGTACTTC,CASSHGTGGYEQYF,TRBV5-8,NA,TRBJ2-7,14,TRBD1
TGTGCCAGTGGAACCACAGGACAAGAGACCCAGTACTTC,CASGTTGQETQYF,TRBV19,NA,TRBJ2-5,13,NA
TGCGCCAGCAGTGAAAGTCGGTTTAGGGGGAACACTGAAGCTTTCTTT,CASSESRFRGNTEAFF,TRBV10-1,many,TRBJ1-1,16,NA
TGTGCCAGCAGTGTAGGCCTTTTTCAGGATGAGCAGTTCTTC,CASSVGLFQDEQFF,TRBV6-1,few,TRBJ2-1,14,NA
TGTGCCATCCAGCGGGACGGTGGGTCTGAAGCTTTCTTT,CAIQRDGGSEAFF,TRBV10-3,NA,TRBJ1-1,13,NA
TGTGCCATCGCTCAGGCAGGCAGGAGCCAGAACACCGGGGAGCTGTTTTTT,CAIAQAGRSQNTGELFF,TRBV10-3,many,TRBJ2-2,17,NA
TGTGCCTGGTGGGACAGGGGCTACGAGCAGTACTTC,CAWWDRGYEQYF,TRBV30,once,TRBJ2-7,12,TRBD1
TGTGCCAGCAGCTCCAGTCGGACCTACGAGCAGTACTTC,CASSSSRTYEQYF,TRBV14,NA,TRBJ2-7,13,NA
TGTGCCAGCAGTGAAGACAGGGCGGGGAACGAGCAGTACTTC,CASSEDRAGNEQYF,TRBV2,NA,TRBJ2-7,14,NA
TGTGCCAGCAGCTTAGCCGGGGAGGACACCATATATTTT,CASSLAGEDTIYF,TRBV7-9,NA,TRBJ1-3,13,NA
TGTGCCAGCAGCTTAGCGTCGGGACAGGGGGCTGGCTACACCTTC,CASSLASGQGAGYTF,TRBV7-9,NA,TRBJ1-2,15,TRBD1
TGTGCCTGGAGTGACTTAAGCTCCTACGAGCAGTACTTC,CAWSDLSSYEQYF,TRBV30,NA,TRBJ2-7,13,NA
TGTGCCAGCAGCGGTTTGGGGCAGGGCTATGGCTACACCTTC,CASSGLGQGYGYTF,TRBV25-1,many,TRBJ1-2,14,NA
TGTGCCAGCAGTGATACTGGGAGCACAGATACGCAGTATTTT,CASSDTGSTDTQYF,TRBV25-1,NA,TRBJ2-3,14,NA
TGTGCCAGCAGCTTAGCGAGGCTAGCGGGAGTTGATACGCAGTATTTT,CASSLARLAGVDTQYF,TRBV7-2,NA,TRBJ2-3,16,TRBD2
TGCGCCAGCAGCTTGGTTGGGACAGGGAGCACAGATACGCAGTATTTT,CASSLVGTGSTDTQYF,TRBV5-1,NA,TRBJ2-3,16,TRBD1
TGTGCCAGCAGCTTAGTACTCCATGTGACAGATACGCAGTATTTT,CASSLVLHVTDTQYF,TRBV7-2,NA,TRBJ2-3,15,NA
TGTGCCAGCAGCTTGGCGGACAACGGCTCTGGAAACACCATATATTTT,CASSLADNGSGNTIYF,TRBV7-6,NA,TRBJ1-3,16,NA
TGTGCCAGCCAGGGGGAGGGTCAGACTAACTATGGCTACACCTTC,CASQGEGQTNYGYTF,TRBV11-2,NA,TRBJ1-2,15,TRBD1
TGCGCCAGCAGCGCGCACAATTGGTCCAGCGGGAGTGGAGATACGCAGTATTTT,CASSAHNWSSGSGDTQYF,TRBV5-1,NA,TRBJ2-3,18,TRBD2
TGTGCCAGCAGCCCCAAGGGGGACAGGGGCGAAAAACTGTTTTTT,CASSPKGDRGEKLFF,TRBV2,NA,TRBJ1-4,15,TRBD1
TGTGCCAGTAGTATAACAAGGACATCGAACACTGAAGCTTTCTTT,CASSITRTSNTEAFF,TRBV19,NA,TRBJ1-1,15,NA
TGTGCCAGCAGCCACTCCGGGCGTGGCAATGAGCAGTTCTTC,CASSHSGRGNEQFF,TRBV11-3,once,TRBJ2-1,14,NA
TGTGCCAGCAGCAAGACAGGGTTTGATTCACCCCTCCACTTT,CASSKTGFDSPLHF,TRBV7-6,NA,TRBJ1-6,14,TRBD1
TGCGCCAGCAGCCCGGGGCCAGGGAGGGGTAGCAATCAGCCCCAGCATTTT,CASSPGPGRGSNQPQHF,TRBV5-1,NA,TRBJ1-5,17,NA